What follows are 8 T cell receptor beta chains derived from one specimen sequenced in a study of T cells in narcolepsy. Profiled with immunoSEQ multiplex PCR; TCRdb holds only in-frame clones, not every one. Of over 30,000 clones listed, 70% to 85% are singletons. The sequenced material came from CD45RA- memory CD4+ T cells from PBMCs. These receptors were obtained from a human donor with narcolepsy.

This chain connects TRBV7-2 to TRBJ1-6; TRBD1 agrees at 9 bases. Germline trimming cut 8 bases from V and 9 bases from J; bases unmatched to any gene: 8. Germline CDR1 is SGHTA and CDR2 is FQGNSA. This CDR3 has 14 amino acids. The CDR3 DNA reads TGTGCCAGCCGCCCGGGACAGGGCCCTTCACCCCTCCACTTT. It is translated as CASRPGQGPSPLHF. Full variable domain (missing parts from reference TRBV7-2 and TRBJ1-6): GAGVSQSPSNKVTEKGKDVELRCDPISGHTALYWYRQSLGQGLEFLIYFQGNSAPDKSGLPSDRFSAERTGGSVSTLTIQRTQQEDSAVYLCASRPGQGPSPLHFGNGTRLTVT.

This chain uses TRBV9 with TRBJ2-1; D is unresolved. This CDR3 spans 15 amino acids. The V gene lost 4 bases and the J gene lost 0 bases, with 11 bases spanning the gap. CDR1 is SGDLS and CDR2 is YYNGEE in the germline V gene. This CDR3 reads CASSPIAGSYNEQFF. Written as DNA, the CDR3 is TGTGCCAGCAGCCCAATTGCTGGCTCCTACAATGAGCAGTTCTTC.

The J gene is TRBJ1-5, the V gene TRBV30; unclear D gene. Germline CDR1 GTSNPN, CDR2 SVGIG (reference sequence). V shed 0 bases and J shed 0 bases, with 6 bases lying between them. The CDR3 consists of 14 residues. CDR3 sequence: CAWSVGVSNQPQHF. CDR3 nucleotides: TGTGCCTGGAGTGTGGGAGTTAGCAATCAGCCCCAGCATTTT. The entire variable domain, with the rest obtained from reference TRBV30 and TRBJ1-5, is as follows: SQTIHQWPATLVQPVGSPLSLECTVEGTSNPNLYWYRQAAGRGLQLLFYSVGIGQISSEVPQNLSASRPQDRQFILSSKKLLLSDSGFYLCAWSVGVSNQPQHFGDGTRLSIL.

This clone was seen only a few times. The chain joins TRBV6-4 to TRBJ2-3; 10 bases match TRBD2. The germline V gene has CDR1 MRHNA and CDR2 SNTAGT. This CDR3 region has 18 residues. V trimming: 2 bases; J trimming: 3 bases; junction bases outside the gene matches: 11. This chain's CDR3 is CASSDGASGGAATDTQYF. For the CDR3, the DNA is TGTGCCAGCAGTGACGGGGCCAGCGGGGGGGCCGCAACAGATACGCAGTATTTT.

The chain employs TRBV7-2 and TRBJ1-4, with 7 nucleotides matching TRBD1. Germline V gene sequence: CDR1 SGHTA, CDR2 FQGNSA. There are 15 residues in the CDR3. V lost 3 bases to trimming and J lost 4 bases; unmatched junction nucleotides: 5. The CDR3 bases are TGTGCCAGCAGCTTTCGGACAGGCAATAATGAAAAACTGTTTTTT. It specifies CASSFRTGNNEKLFF.

The rearrangement links TRBV18 to TRBJ1-1; D not certain. The CDR3 loop spans 13 amino acids. CDR1 KGHSH and CDR2 LQKENI come from the germline V gene. Deletions cut 3 bases from V and 3 bases from J, with 8 bases between. CDR3 sequence reads: CASSPGPDTEAFF. CDR3 nucleotides: TGTGCCAGCTCACCCGGCCCCGACACTGAAGCTTTCTTT.

V gene TRBV5-4 combines with J gene TRBJ2-7; 9 nucleotides align to TRBD2. This CDR3 comprises 15 residues. In germline, CDR1 is SGHNT, CDR2 YYREEE (reference sequence). With V trimmed by 1 base and J by 4 bases, 6 bases remained unmatched. The CDR3 is CASSLKAGGRYEQYF. Written as DNA, the CDR3 is TGTGCCAGCAGCTTGAAGGCGGGGGGGAGGTACGAGCAGTACTTC.

The chain is built from TRBV28 and TRBJ1-2; D is perhaps TRBD1 (5 bases). The CDR3 extends over 17 amino acids. CDR1 MDHEN and CDR2 SYDVKM come from the germline V gene. The germline V and J ends were trimmed by 5 bases and 6 bases, with 25 bases remaining between them. The CDR3 DNA reads as TGTGCCAGCAGTGGGGCCGGGACTGTCGCGGGTGTACATGGCTACACCTTC. Amino acid sequence: CASSGAGTVAGVHGYTF.